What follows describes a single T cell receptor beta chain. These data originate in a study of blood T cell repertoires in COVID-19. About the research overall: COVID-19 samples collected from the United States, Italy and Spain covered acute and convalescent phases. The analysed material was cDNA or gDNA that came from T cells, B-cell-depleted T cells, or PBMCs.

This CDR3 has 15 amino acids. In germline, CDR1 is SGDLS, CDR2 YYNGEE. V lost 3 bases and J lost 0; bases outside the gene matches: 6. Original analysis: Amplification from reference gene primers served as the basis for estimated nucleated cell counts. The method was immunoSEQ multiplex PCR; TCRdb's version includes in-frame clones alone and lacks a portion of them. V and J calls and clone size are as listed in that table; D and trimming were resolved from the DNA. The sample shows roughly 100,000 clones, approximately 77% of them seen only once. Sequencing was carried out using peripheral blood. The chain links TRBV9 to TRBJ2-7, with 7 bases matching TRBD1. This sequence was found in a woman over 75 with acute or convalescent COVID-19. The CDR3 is CASSARDSASYEQYF. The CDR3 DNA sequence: TGTGCCAGCAGCGCCCGGGACAGCGCCTCCTACGAGCAGTACTTC.